Each of the 18 T cell receptor beta chains below was sequenced from the same sample in a study of Graves' ophthalmopathy and Graves' hyperthyroidism. TCR beta CDR3 amplification used RNA transcripts. HTBI primers were used in a first-round RT-PCR, which preceded a second-round multiplex PCR. Each CDR3 protein is one row after TCRdb ran MiXCR on the multiplex PCR reads. The sample includes about 400,000 distinct CDR3 sequences, around 17% of them seen just once. The sequenced sample consisted of peripheral blood. The receptors were gathered from a woman aged 18-29 years with Graves' ophthalmopathy.

Ten or more counts support this clonotype. This chain joins TRBV7-9 and TRBJ2-4, with D possibly TRBD1 on 6 matching bases. The CDR3 loop spans 16 amino acids. The V gene lost 5 bases and the J gene lost 1 base, with 15 bases spanning the gap. The V gene's germline CDR1 is SEHNR and CDR2 FQNEAQ (reference sequence). For the CDR3, the DNA is TGTGCCAGCAGCCGAGGGCAGGGGCGCGCCAAAAACATTCAGTACTTC. The encoded protein is CASSRGQGRAKNIQYF.

The J gene is TRBJ1-1, the V gene TRBV6-5; D is unresolved. CDR1 MNHEY and CDR2 SVGAGI come from the germline V gene. Trimming cost V 4 bases and J 7 bases, with 13 bases left between them. This CDR3 spans 13 amino acids. CDR3 DNA: TGTGCCAGCAGTTTTCTAGGCCGCTTTGAAGCTTTCTTT. This encodes CASSFLGRFEAFF.

This clonotype was recorded at least ten times. The chain employs TRBV2 and TRBJ2-7; D might be TRBD1 (6 bases). Trimming removed 9 bases at V and 0 bases at J, with 12 bases between. The germline V gene encodes CDR1 SNHLY and CDR2 FYNNEI. The CDR3 has 13 residues. In nucleotides, the CDR3 is TGTGCCAGTTTCGGACAGAGCTCCTACGAGCAGTACTTC. It specifies CASFGQSSYEQYF.

This clonotype was detected many times. The chain employs TRBV9 and TRBJ1-1, with D possibly TRBD1 on 5 matching bases. The CDR3 totals 15 residues. Deletions cut 0 bases from V and 4 bases from J, with 13 bases between. From germline, CDR1 is SGDLS and CDR2 YYNGEE. CDR3 DNA sequence: TGTGCCAGCAGCGTAGAGGTAGGGGAGGCCACTGAAGCTTTCTTT. Translating gives CASSVEVGEATEAFF.

The CDR3 bases are TGTGCCAGCAGTTTATCGGGGGCTGCCTATGGCTACACCTTC. Its translation is CASSLSGAAYGYTF. V usage is TRBV12-3 or TRBV12-4 and J usage is TRBJ1-2; a weak D match, TRBD1 (6 bases). The CDR3 covers 14 residues. The V and J ends lost 2 bases and 4 bases respectively, with 11 bases between them.

This clonotype came up many times. This sequence joins TRBV29-1 and TRBJ1-2; 7 bases align to TRBD1. V was clipped by 8 bases and J by 6 bases; unmatched bases: 6. Germline values: CDR1 SQVTM, CDR2 ANQGSEA. The CDR3 sequence is 11 residues long. The CDR3 DNA reads TGCAGCCTTGGACAGGTCGATGGCTACACCTTC. As protein: CSLGQVDGYTF.

The rearrangement joins TRBV29-1 to TRBJ2-7, with D unresolved. Trimming removed 6 bases at V and 6 bases at J, with 18 bases between. This CDR3 is built from 13 residues. In germline, CDR1 is SQVTM, CDR2 ANQGSEA. The CDR3, as DNA: TGCAGCGTCTGGACCTTCGGTGCGCTCGAGCAGTACTTC. It codes for CSVWTFGALEQYF.

This clonotype was seen many times. The V call is TRBV28, the J call TRBJ1-2, with no clear D. CDR3 length: 13 amino acids. Germline V lookup: CDR1 MDHEN, CDR2 SYDVKM. The V end was cut by 6 bases, the J end by 4 bases, with 12 bases between. For the CDR3, the DNA is TGTGCCAGCAGCCTTTCGGGGTCCTATGGCTACACCTTC. Translated, it gives CASSLSGSYGYTF.

The V and J genes are TRBV5-1 and TRBJ2-7; 15 nucleotides line up with TRBD2. The CDR3 is 19 residues long. J was trimmed by 3 bases and V by 3 bases; bases with no gene match: 13. Germline lookup yields CDR1 SGHRS and CDR2 YFSETQ. CDR3: CASSSPTGTSGRRNYEQYF. CDR3 DNA: TGCGCCAGCAGCTCACCAACCGGGACTAGCGGGAGGAGGAACTACGAGCAGTACTTC.

Many counts were recorded for this clonotype. The chain couples TRBV6-5 to TRBJ2-2, with a tentative D call TRBD2 (5 bases). Germline CDR1 reads MNHEY; CDR2 reads SVGAGI. The CDR3 is made up of 14 amino acids. The V and J ends lost 5 bases and 3 bases respectively, with 10 bases between them. The CDR3 DNA reads as TGTGCCAGCAGTCCCCGGACTCACACCGGGGAGCTGTTTTTT. It specifies CASSPRTHTGELFF.

This clonotype was detected many times. The chain has TRBV30 and TRBJ2-7, with D unclear. Trimming left V 0 bases short and J 7 bases short, with 10 bases between. This CDR3 has 12 amino acids. From germline, CDR1 is GTSNPN and CDR2 SVGIG (reference sequence). The CDR3 is CAWSVQYGEQYF. CDR3 sequence (DNA): TGTGCCTGGAGTGTACAGTACGGGGAGCAGTACTTC.

V usage is TRBV6-5 and J usage is TRBJ1-2; tentatively, D is TRBD1 (6 bases). Trimming took off 2 bases at V and 2 bases at J, with 18 bases between the two ends. The CDR3 sequence is 17 residues long. The germline V gene has CDR1 MNHEY and CDR2 SVGAGI. CDR3 DNA: TGTGCCAGCAGTTACAATTCTCGGACAGCGATCAACTATGGCTACACCTTC. Its protein product is CASSYNSRTAINYGYTF.

There are many counts of this clonotype. The chain employs TRBV28 and TRBJ1-1; no definite D call. The CDR3 is 16 amino acids. The V end was cut by 3 bases, the J end by 1 base, with 15 bases between. Per germline, CDR1 MDHEN and CDR2 SYDVKM. CDR3 in DNA: TGTGCCAGCAGTTTGGGATCGACCCTGGGGAACACTGAAGCTTTCTTT. Translation: CASSLGSTLGNTEAFF.

In this sample, this clonotype turned up many times. V gene TRBV11-2 combines with J gene TRBJ1-6, with 9 bases aligning to TRBD1. Germline-derived CDR1 and CDR2 are SGHAT and FQNNGV. Losses at the gene ends were 5 bases for V and 3 bases for J; bases not matched to a gene: 17. CDR3 length: 20 amino acids. CDR3 DNA: TGTGCCAGCAGCCCCATGAAGACCCCCGGGACAGGGCTCTATAATTCACCCCTCCACTTT. Translating gives CASSPMKTPGTGLYNSPLHF.

In its sample, this clonotype was seen many times. The V call is TRBV10-2, the J call TRBJ1-1, with 9 bases lining up with TRBD1. Germline-derived CDR1 and CDR2 are WSHSY and SAAADI. CDR3 length: 16 residues. J gave up 0 bases and V 7 bases, and 9 bases lay outside the gene matches. The CDR3 nucleotides read TGCGCCAGCAACCACAGGGGGCGGACAATGAACACTGAAGCTTTCTTT. Protein sequence: CASNHRGRTMNTEAFF.

This clonotype has ten or more counts. The J gene is TRBJ1-6, the V gene TRBV6-5; 9 nucleotides match TRBD1. From germline, CDR1 is MNHEY and CDR2 SVGAGI. The J segment lost 7 bases and the V segment lost 8 bases, leaving 9 bases of the junction unmatched. This CDR3 region has 15 residues. CDR3 DNA: TGTGCCAGCGGGGGGGACAGGGATGGAAATTCACCCCTCCACTTT. It translates to CASGGDRDGNSPLHF.

This clonotype was seen ten or more times. The rearrangement links TRBV4-2 to TRBJ1-1; D is undetermined. Germline V gene data show CDR1 as LGHNA and CDR2 as YNFKEQ. The CDR3 has 15 amino acids. V lost 6 bases and J 0 bases, leaving 14 bases between the germline ends. The CDR3, as DNA: TGTGCCAGCAGGGGCGAAGGGAGGATGAACACTGAAGCTTTCTTT. This codes for CASRGEGRMNTEAFF.

This clonotype showed up many times. The chain combines TRBV19 with TRBJ1-1; D call uncertain. The CDR3 runs 13 residues. Trimming pared 5 bases from V and 1 base from J, leaving 8 bases between. Looked up from germline, CDR1 is LNHDA and CDR2 is SQIVND (reference sequence). The CDR3 sequence is CASSRTRNTEAFF. The CDR3 DNA reads as TGTGCCAGTAGTCGCACTCGGAACACTGAAGCTTTCTTT.